The clone carrying this T cell receptor (beta chain) came up many times. The antigen remains unidentified. This sample is part of a study of T-cell reconstitution after alpha-beta-depleted transplantation in children. General study findings and limits: Elevated TCRbeta diversity at day 60 was traced, in some patients, to surviving recipient T cells and thymic progenitors.

Using unique molecular identifiers, the investigators prepared the TCRbeta library. From the PCR reads, TCRdb called clonotypes with MiXCR, one entry per CDR3 protein. The sample lists about 260,000 distinct CDR3 sequences; under 14% were seen once. In germline, CDR1 is DFQATT, CDR2 SNEGSKA (reference sequence). V lost 4 bases and J lost 7, with 17 bases in between. This CDR3 spans 13 amino acids. The input for sequencing was peripheral blood, taken 180 days after TCRalphabeta/CD19-depleted stem cell transplant. The TCR sequence derives from a male patient between 2 and 10 years old who had a stem cell transplant for chronic granulomatous disease, so the T cells may come from the graft donor. The J gene is TRBJ2-7, the V gene TRBV20-1; no firm D call. In DNA, the CDR3 is TGCAGTGCTAAGTTCCAAGGGTTGAGAGAGCAGTACTTC. This encodes CSAKFQGLREQYF.